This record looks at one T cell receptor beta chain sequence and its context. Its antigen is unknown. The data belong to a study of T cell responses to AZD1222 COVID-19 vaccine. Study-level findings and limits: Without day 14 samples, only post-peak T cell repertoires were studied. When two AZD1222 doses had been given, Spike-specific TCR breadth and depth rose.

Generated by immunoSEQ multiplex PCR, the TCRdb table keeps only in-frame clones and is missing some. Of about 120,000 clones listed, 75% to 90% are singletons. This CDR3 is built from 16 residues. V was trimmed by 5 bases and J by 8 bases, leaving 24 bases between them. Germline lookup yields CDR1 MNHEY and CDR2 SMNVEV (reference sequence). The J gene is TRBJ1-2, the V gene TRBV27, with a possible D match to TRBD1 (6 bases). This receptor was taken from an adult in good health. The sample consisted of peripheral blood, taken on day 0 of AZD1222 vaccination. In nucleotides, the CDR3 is TGTGCCAGCAGTCCGAAACCTGACAGGTCCATGGGCGGCTACACCTTC. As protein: CASSPKPDRSMGGYTF.